These 10 T cell receptor beta chains came from one sample sequenced in a study of T cell repertoires in ileal Crohn's disease. Noted time point: neoterminal ileum biopsy at postoperative endoscopy, about 6 months after surgery. Some clones are missing from TCRdb's copy, which holds only in-frame ones; the method was immunoSEQ multiplex PCR. The sample shows some 11,000 clones, more than 65% of them seen only once. The specimen sequenced was ileal tissue. These receptors were obtained from an adult with Crohn's disease.

This clone was observed a few times. The gene calls are TRBV20-1 and TRBJ1-1, with 7 bases fitting TRBD1. CDR3 length equals 11 residues. V shed 7 bases, J shed 7 bases, and the junction held 6 bases outside the gene matches. CDR1 is DFQATT and CDR2 is SNEGSKA in the germline V gene (reference sequence). The CDR3 loop is CSVPGTDEAFF. The CDR3 DNA reads as TGCAGTGTTCCCGGGACAGATGAAGCTTTCTTT.

V gene TRBV6-1 combines with J gene TRBJ2-7, with D perhaps TRBD1 (8 bases). The length of the CDR3 is 14 residues. The V end lost 3 bases, the J end lost 6 bases, and 15 bases lay between the germline ends. CDR1 MNHNS and CDR2 SASEGT come from the germline V gene. CDR3 sequence reads: CASSDGQGGSEQYF. CDR3 coding DNA: TGTGCCAGCAGTGATGGACAGGGCGGGAGCGAGCAGTACTTC.

This clone was detected once. The J gene is TRBJ1-2, the V gene TRBV7-9; no clear D. The V gene's germline CDR1 is SEHNR and CDR2 FQNEAQ (reference sequence). This CDR3 contains 13 residues. Trimming left V 5 bases short and J 8 bases short, with 15 bases between. CDR3 sequence (DNA): TGTGCCAGCAGCACCGGAGCGCTCCTAGGCTACACCTTC. This encodes CASSTGALLGYTF.

The rearrangement joins TRBV30 to TRBJ1-5; maybe TRBD1 (5 bases). The CDR3 covers 16 residues. V was clipped by 2 bases and J by 5 bases, with 19 bases between them. CDR1 GTSNPN and CDR2 SVGIG come from the germline V gene (reference sequence). CDR3 sequence: CAWSPSWGPYYQPQHF. The CDR3 nucleotides read TGTGCCTGGAGTCCAAGTTGGGGCCCCTATTATCAGCCCCAGCATTTT.

The chain employs TRBV18 and TRBJ1-6; TRBD1 might be the D (5 bases). The CDR3 contains 14 residues. From germline, CDR1 is KGHSH and CDR2 LQKENI. Between the trimmed V and J ends, which lost 6 bases and 9 bases, there was a span of 15 bases. The CDR3 region is CASSPKQGGSPLHF. The CDR3 DNA reads TGTGCCAGCTCCCCCAAGCAGGGTGGTTCACCCCTCCACTTT.

The chain recombines TRBV5-1 with TRBJ1-6; 9 nucleotides agree with TRBD1. The trim removed 6 bases at V and 10 bases at J, leaving 8 bases unmatched. This CDR3 comprises 14 residues. CDR1 and CDR2 (germline): SGHRS, YFSETQ. Written as DNA, the CDR3 is TGCGCCAGCACCCCGGGACAGGGCGAATCACCCCTCCACTTT. Encoded protein: CASTPGQGESPLHF.

This clone is labeled medium-sized. The chain joins TRBV2 to TRBJ1-3, with D hard to call. The CDR3 extends over 15 amino acids. In germline, CDR1 is SNHLY, CDR2 FYNNEI. V was shortened by 1 base and J by 1 base, with 8 bases between the two germline ends. DNA of the CDR3: TGTGCCAGCAGTGAAGGGAGTGGATCTGGAAACACCATATATTTT. Translated: CASSEGSGSGNTIYF.

This chain connects TRBV15 to TRBJ1-1, with a tentative D call TRBD1 (5 bases). The CDR3 consists of 15 residues. Trimming left V 0 bases short and J 4 bases short, with 12 bases between. Germline CDR1 is LNHNV and CDR2 is YYDKDF (reference sequence). The DNA of the CDR3 is TGTGCCACCAGCAGAGATTCGGGGGAAGTCACTGAAGCTTTCTTT. This sequence encodes CATSRDSGEVTEAFF.

The genes are TRBV19 and TRBJ1-5; D might be TRBD1 (6 bases). The CDR3 sequence is 14 residues long. Germline-derived CDR1 and CDR2 are LNHDA and SQIVND (reference sequence). Between the trimmed V and J ends, which lost 5 bases and 3 bases, there was a span of 11 bases. The CDR3 spells CASSPGASNQPQHF. CDR3 nucleotide sequence: TGTGCCAGTAGTCCAGGGGCGTCCAATCAGCCCCAGCATTTT.

The chain uses TRBV28 and TRBJ1-2; the match to TRBD1 covers 10 bases. Trimming at V came to 7 bases and at J to 6 bases, leaving 8 bases not matched to a gene. The CDR3 is made up of 14 amino acids. Per germline, CDR1 MDHEN and CDR2 SYDVKM. CDR3 nucleotide sequence: TGTGCCAGCACCCCCTGGGACAGGGGAGATGGCTACACCTTC. Its translation: CASTPWDRGDGYTF.